Below, 9 T cell receptor beta chains from the same sample are listed, as sequenced in a study of CD8 T cells in Susac syndrome. RNA, at about 0.45 to 1 ug, was reverse transcribed with random hexamers. MiXCR, applied by TCRdb to the immunoSEQ multiplex PCR reads, yields one record per CDR3 protein. The sample holds some 160,000 distinct CDR3 sequences, about 95% seen once. Sequencing was performed on CD8+ T cells from PBMCs. All receptors derive from a human donor with multiple sclerosis.

The genes are TRBV28 and TRBJ2-5, with D hard to call. The V gene's germline CDR1 is MDHEN and CDR2 SYDVKM. The CDR3 contains 16 residues. The germline V and J ends were trimmed by 5 bases and 1 base, with 17 bases remaining between them. CDR3 loop: CASSGIHTLVQETQYF. CDR3 coding DNA: TGTGCCAGCAGTGGGATTCATACGCTTGTCCAAGAGACCCAGTACTTC.

The rearrangement joins TRBV20-1 to TRBJ2-1; 7 bases line up with TRBD2. Trimming took 0 bases from V and 4 from J; bases not matched to a gene: 9. The CDR3 has 16 residues. Germline CDR1 and CDR2: DFQATT and SNEGSKA (reference sequence). The CDR3 sequence is CSARDSSGATYNEQFF. The CDR3 DNA reads as TGCAGTGCTAGAGATTCTAGCGGAGCTACATACAATGAGCAGTTCTTC.

This clonotype has a single count. This chain connects TRBV28 to TRBJ1-2; D gene uncertain. V was trimmed by 1 base and J by 8 bases, leaving 14 bases between them. Germline assignment: CDR1 MDHEN and CDR2 SYDVKM. This CDR3 spans 14 amino acids. CDR3: CASSLYDTGVGYTF. The CDR3 DNA follows: TGTGCCAGCAGTTTATACGACACTGGGGTAGGCTACACCTTC.

J is TRBJ2-1 and V is TRBV14; the D gene is possibly TRBD1 (6 bases). Germline V CDR1 and CDR2: SGHDN, FVKESK. The CDR3 contains 15 residues. V shed 4 bases and J shed 5 bases, with 15 bases lying between them. The DNA for the CDR3 is TGTGCCAGCAGCCCCACCCGGGACACCCACAATGAGCAGTTCTTC. It yields the protein CASSPTRDTHNEQFF.

The chain couples TRBV14 to TRBJ2-1; 7 bases are shared with TRBD1. In germline, CDR1 is SGHDN, CDR2 FVKESK. The V and J ends lost 4 bases and 7 bases, in that order; junction bases with no gene match: 7. The CDR3 spans 14 residues. This CDR3 is CASSLHRTGNEQFF. The CDR3, as DNA: TGTGCCAGCAGCCTCCACCGGACAGGAAATGAGCAGTTCTTC.

J is TRBJ2-7 and V is TRBV29-1; TRBD1 matches at 7 bases. V lost 4 bases and J lost 7; bases outside the gene matches: 10. The CDR3 is made up of 13 amino acids. Germline CDR1 is SQVTM and CDR2 is ANQGSEA. The DNA for the CDR3 is TGCAGCGTTGTCTGGGACAGAGAGTGGGAGCAGTACTTC. This translates into CSVVWDREWEQYF.

The chain employs TRBV30 and TRBJ1-5; the D gene is possibly TRBD1 (5 bases). V was shortened by 1 base and J by 4 bases, with 11 bases between the two germline ends. From germline, CDR1 is GTSNPN and CDR2 SVGIG (reference sequence). The CDR3 loop spans 14 amino acids. The CDR3 protein is CAWSGDSPNQPQHF. DNA of the CDR3: TGTGCCTGGAGTGGAGACAGCCCAAATCAGCCCCAGCATTTT.

The rearrangement joins TRBV13 to TRBJ1-2; 7 positions agree with TRBD1. The junction had 6 bases not matched to a gene; V was cut back by 5 bases and J by 3 bases. The CDR3 has 14 residues. From germline, CDR1 is PRHDT and CDR2 FYEKMQ (reference sequence). The CDR3 sequence: CASSDTGTDYGYTF. Here the CDR3 DNA reads TGTGCCAGCAGCGACACCGGGACAGACTATGGCTACACCTTC.

The rearrangement joins TRBV6-5 to TRBJ2-2; D gene unclear. Trimming removed 4 bases from V and 4 bases from J, with 10 bases in between. The CDR3 spans 14 residues. Germline V CDR1 and CDR2: MNHEY, SVGAGI. CDR3 sequence: CASSLTGFTGELFF. The DNA for the CDR3 is TGTGCCAGCAGTTTAACCGGGTTCACCGGGGAGCTGTTTTTT.